Given below is one TCR beta chain in context. The data stem from a study of shared clonotypes between healthy human individuals. Study summary: The study used three CD4 naive, three CD4 memory, two CD8 naive and one CD8 memory plate per donor.

The repertoire was sequenced with immunoSEQ multiplex PCR; TCRdb's copy has only in-frame clones and lacks some. The table shows fewer than 1 million clones, with 95% to 97% occurring only once. Only CD45RO-negative cells positively selected for CCR7 counted as naive CD8 cells, so terminally differentiated effector memory CD45RA+ cells were excluded. The TCR comes from a man aged 30 to 39 in good health. Sequenced sample: naive CD8+ T cells sorted from blood.

CDR3 in amino acids: CASSFAENGYEQYF. DNA of the CDR3: TGTGCCAGCAGCTTCGCCGAAAACGGCTACGAGCAGTACTTC. The chain has TRBV7-6 and TRBJ2-7; D unclear. CDR3 length: 14 amino acids. Per the germline V gene, CDR1 is SGHVS and CDR2 is FNYEAQ. Trimming cost V 3 bases and J 3 bases, with 12 bases left between them.